This T cell receptor beta chain was sequenced in a study of radiation and T cells in renal cell carcinoma (dated by TCRdb to about 2020). Background on the whole study: Samples came from a clinical trial, in which primary renal cell carcinomas received 15 Gy stereotactic body radiation therapy followed by nephrectomy 4 weeks later. A total of 4,016,671 unique CDR3 nucleotide sequences, encoding 2.5 million to 3 million unique CDR3 amino acid sequences, were found across all 50 or so samples. In total, about 51 samples underwent TCR beta sequencing: 25 or so tumors plus 27 peripheral blood samples. What the work shows at the level of the full study, not this receptor alone: Because the trial had a single-armed design, the trial could not examine how radiation dose or scheduling affected the TCR repertoire. Tracking of blood repertoire dynamics stopped at more than three weeks after treatment, with no follow-up past that point. Because pretreatment tumor biopsies were not available, the baseline intratumoral presence of clonotypes could not be determined. In blood, the top tumor clonotypes increased from baseline to 2 weeks after radiation and then shrank by 4 weeks, which suggests a temporary expansion of tumor-resident clones.

The V and J ends are trimmed by 3 bases and 4 bases, leaving 24 bases between them. From the germline V gene (reference sequence), CDR1 is MNHEY and CDR2 is SMNVEV. From cysteine to phenylalanine, the CDR3 is 18 amino acids long. The only DNA kept is the CDR3, 54 bases in frame from the first base. The immunoSEQ kit was used, according to the manufacturer's recommendations, to generate TCR beta libraries from genomic DNA. For library preparation, a first multiplex PCR was performed with proprietary primers, followed by a second PCR in which unique barcodes were added, and bead cleanups were performed after each round. A positive control reaction and a negative control reaction, both provided in the kit, were run with every batch of samples. The final libraries were assessed on an Agilent 4200 TapeStation D1000 ScreenTape, pooled by volume, and quantified by qPCR. An Illumina NextSeq500 fitted with a MidOutput 150-cycle cartridge performed the sequencing, running 156 Read1 cycles and 15 Index1 cycles with the kit's custom primers. The pooled library was loaded at roughly 1 pM with approximately 18% PhiX control spiked in. Turning to the authors' computational methods: The vendor-processed data were analyzed in R, and a clonotype was defined as all T cells that share the same CDR3 nucleotide sequence. In the clone abundance analyses, frequencies were normalized to the 10,000 most abundant clones in each sample. Public T cell clones, which averaged fewer than five per sample, were excluded before analysis. An abundance difference of at least 32-fold between compartments was the criterion for calling clonotypes tumor-enriched or baseline blood-enriched. A beta-binomial differential abundance model was used to identify clonotypes that expanded or contracted between blood time points. The Baroni-Urbani and Buser coefficient was used to measure tumor-blood repertoire similarity, and groups were compared with two-tailed Wilcoxon tests in R. Drawn from immuneACCESS, this table holds only the in-frame rearrangements with V and J called that TCRdb kept. Clones are partly lost; checked studies trace under half to an unresolved V gene and leave the rest unexplained. V, J and clone size are those of that table, while D and trimming were read from the DNA. A total of 130,000 to 150,000 clones appear in this sample, approximately 90% of them only once. Together, the top ten hold about 4% of the sample.

The time point label for this specimen denotes: baseline pretreatment blood. The treatment or condition tag for this specimen amounts to: 15 Gy SBRT to primary tumor, nephrectomy 4 weeks later. To track tumor-enriched clonotypes, serial peripheral blood was sampled from radiation-treated patients at baseline and at 2 weeks and 4 weeks after SBRT. Every patient had renal cell carcinoma of clear cell pathology. The QIAamp DNA Blood Mini Kit (Qiagen) was used to prepare genomic DNA for TCR sequencing. Samples were included in the analyses only if all quality control checks were passed. About this clone: The antigen it binds to is not known. No qualities accompany the bases; no much larger clone lies one base away.

The chain is assembled from TRBV27 and TRBJ1-2, and the D gene may be TRBD1, 6 bases matching. The sample was blood, taken from a patient whose treatment included radiotherapy and nephrectomy. This receptor was obtained from a woman between 65 and 79 years old with renal cell carcinoma. The CDR3: CASSFYYPNSAGVYGYTF. Read as DNA, the sequence is TGTGCCAGCAGTTTCTACTATCCCAACTCGGCAGGGGTCTATGGCTACACCTTC.